This T cell receptor beta chain was sequenced during a study of CD8+ T cells in alopecia areata. Whole-study context: Oral tofacitinib, 5 to 10 mg twice daily, was given in an open-label trial.

CDR1 is GTSNPN and CDR2 is SVGIG in the germline V gene (reference sequence). V shed 1 base and J shed 10 bases, with 14 bases lying between them. CDR3 length: 14 amino acids. RNA, once extracted, was reverse transcribed into cDNA for use as the sequencing template. Only in-frame clones appear in the TCRdb table, and some are missing; sequencing was by immunoSEQ multiplex PCR. The table shows 150,000 to 200,000 clones, with roughly 66% occurring only once. This clone was recorded once. Its specificity is not known. The study, taken as a whole, reports: Clarity of TCR sharing across patients fell short of that in mice, possibly HLA-related. Lesional scalp displayed greater clonality than normal scalp, most notably in alopecia totalis/universalis.

The genes are TRBV30 and TRBJ1-6, with D possibly TRBD1 on 5 matching bases. This clonotype originated in a human donor with alopecia areata. This material consisted of CD8+ T cells sorted from blood, taken at week 0. CDR3 in amino acids: CAWSGGRSISPLHF. As DNA, the CDR3 is TGTGCCTGGAGTGGGGGCAGATCCATCTCACCCCTCCACTTT.